The 24 T cell receptor beta chains below come from one sample, sequenced in a study of CD8+ T cells in alopecia areata. Following extraction, RNA underwent reverse transcription to cDNA, which served as the sequencing template. Repertoires were generated with immunoSEQ multiplex PCR, while TCRdb's copy carries only in-frame clones and drops some. This table has 95,000 to 120,000 clones, about 60% appearing once. Material for sequencing was NKG2D-low CD8+ T cells sorted from blood. The receptors derive from a human donor with alopecia areata.

This clone has a handful of counts. CDR3 amino acids: CASSPPQVEQYF. The CDR3, as DNA: TGTGCCAGCAGTCCTCCCCAGGTCGAGCAGTACTTC. The V call is TRBV28, the J call TRBJ2-7, with unresolved D. CDR1 is MDHEN, CDR2 SYDVKM, per germline. Trimming shortened V by 5 bases and J by 6 bases, and 11 bases separated the two germline ends. The CDR3 covers 12 residues.

This clone was seen only a few times. The chain carries TRBV29-1 and TRBJ2-7; no clear D. Germline assignment: CDR1 SQVTM and CDR2 ANQGSEA. The ends were cut back, 4 bases at V and 3 bases at J, with 10 bases in the middle. The CDR3 spans 12 residues. CDR3 sequence: CSVGYGYYEQYF. The CDR3 bases are TGCAGCGTTGGGTACGGGTACTACGAGCAGTACTTC.

J is TRBJ1-2 and V is TRBV2, with D unclear. There are 11 residues in the CDR3. Germline V gene data show CDR1 as SNHLY and CDR2 as FYNNEI. Trimming took 7 bases from V and 6 from J, leaving 9 bases between them. In DNA, the CDR3 is TGTGCCAGCATGGTCAGGCATGGCTACACCTTC. Translating gives CASMVRHGYTF.

The chain's CDR3 is CASSATSDSYNEQFF. The CDR3 bases are TGCGCCAGCAGTGCTACTAGCGACTCCTACAATGAGCAGTTCTTC. The rearrangement joins TRBV10-1 to TRBJ2-1; 7 bases are a match to TRBD2. From germline, CDR1 is WNHNN and CDR2 SYGVQD (reference sequence). CDR3 size: 15 residues. Trimming at V came to 4 bases and at J to 0 bases, leaving 3 bases not matched to a gene.

This clone occurred a few times. The chain combines TRBV6-6 with TRBJ2-5; D call uncertain. This CDR3 contains 13 residues. Looked up from germline, CDR1 is MNHNY and CDR2 is SVGAGI (reference sequence). Trimming shortened V by 8 bases and J by 3 bases, and 13 bases separated the two germline ends. The CDR3, as DNA: TGTGCCAGCTACCGACGTGGAGAAGAGACCCAGTACTTC. Amino acid sequence: CASYRRGEETQYF.

The genes are TRBV2 and TRBJ2-1, with D unclear. The CDR3 runs to 12 residues. Trimming shortened V by 8 bases and J by 8 bases, and 13 bases separated the two germline ends. CDR1 SNHLY and CDR2 FYNNEI come from the germline V gene. CDR3 sequence: CASRLTGDEQFF. The CDR3 DNA reads TGTGCCAGCCGATTAACTGGGGATGAGCAGTTCTTC.

Only a few counts were recorded for this clone. V and J are TRBV29-1 and TRBJ1-1, with no clear D. Trimming pared 7 bases from V and 4 bases from J, leaving 16 bases between. Per the germline V gene, CDR1 is SQVTM and CDR2 is ANQGSEA. This CDR3 is built from 13 residues. Here the CDR3 DNA reads TGCAGCGATGGGATTCCCCGGGCCACTGAAGCTTTCTTT. This encodes CSDGIPRATEAFF.

V gene TRBV27 combines with J gene TRBJ2-5, with D unresolved. The end of the DNA is better explained by TRBJ2-7, so the J call may be wrong. The CDR3 is 13 residues long. Per the germline V gene, CDR1 is MNHEY and CDR2 is SMNVEV (reference sequence). The CDR3: CASSLSGSYEQYF. The DNA for the CDR3 is TGTGCCAGCAGTTTATCGGGCTCCTACGAGCAGTACTTC.

This clone was detected once. The rearrangement links TRBV27 to TRBJ1-4; D gene unclear. The germline V and J ends were trimmed by 7 bases and 7 bases, with 16 bases remaining between them. CDR3 length: 14 residues. Germline values: CDR1 MNHEY, CDR2 SMNVEV (reference sequence). CDR3 sequence (DNA): TGTGCCAGCATGCCCCTGGGGAAAGTTGAAAAACTGTTTTTT. Its protein is CASMPLGKVEKLFF.

The rearrangement links TRBV13 to TRBJ2-3, with D tentatively TRBD1 (6 bases). From germline, CDR1 is PRHDT and CDR2 FYEKMQ (reference sequence). CDR3 length: 14 amino acids. V lost 3 bases to trimming and J lost 5 bases, with 12 bases between them. The CDR3 DNA reads TGTGCCAGCAGCTTCCAAGGACAGCAAGATACGCAGTATTTT. It translates to CASSFQGQQDTQYF.

CDR3 sequence: CASSLPSRGGSTRYEQYF. CDR3 sequence (DNA): TGTGCCAGCAGCCTCCCCTCCCGGGGGGGGTCTACCCGGTACGAGCAGTACTTC. The V gene is TRBV11-2, the J gene TRBJ2-7, with 8 positions matching TRBD2. CDR3 length: 18 amino acids. J gave up 4 bases and V 5 bases, and 19 bases lay outside the gene matches. In germline, CDR1 is SGHAT, CDR2 FQNNGV.

The chain combines TRBV29-1 with TRBJ2-3; 7 bases are a match to TRBD2. The CDR3 sequence is 13 residues long. The germline V gene has CDR1 SQVTM and CDR2 ANQGSEA. V gave up 3 bases and J gave up 5 bases; unmatched junction bases: 5. DNA for the CDR3: TGCAGCGTTGACAGGCGGGAGTTAGATACGCAGTATTTT. Translation: CSVDRRELDTQYF.

For the CDR3, the DNA is TGCGCCAGCAGCTTGGGCGGAGGGTACACAGATACGCAGTATTTT. Protein product: CASSLGGGYTDTQYF. The rearrangement links TRBV5-1 to TRBJ2-3, with D possibly being TRBD2 (6 bases). Deletions cut 0 bases from V and 2 bases from J, with 10 bases between. CDR3 size: 15 residues. Germline V gives CDR1 SGHRS, CDR2 YFSETQ.

This chain links TRBV7-8 with TRBJ2-7; D perhaps matches TRBD2 (6 bases). This CDR3 spans 17 amino acids. The V gene's germline CDR1 is SGHVS and CDR2 FQNEAQ. The V end was cut by 2 bases, the J end by 0 bases, with 17 bases between. The CDR3, as DNA: TGTGCCAGCAGCTTATCGGTCCGCGGGGTAAGCTCCTACGAGCAGTACTTC. It translates to CASSLSVRGVSSYEQYF.

The chain employs TRBV10-3 and TRBJ1-5; D possibly corresponds to TRBD1 (6 bases). V shed 3 bases and J shed 2 bases, with 8 bases lying between them. CDR1 ENHRY and CDR2 SYGVKD come from the germline V gene. The CDR3 runs to 14 residues. The CDR3 loop is CAISDEGGNQPQHF. The CDR3 nucleotides read TGTGCCATCAGTGACGAGGGGGGCAATCAGCCCCAGCATTTT.

This clone was counted only a few times. This sequence is one base from a far larger clone and is likely a read error. This specimen includes other DNA sequences encoding the same CDR3. This chain connects TRBV13 to TRBJ1-1; D unclear. From germline, CDR1 is PRHDT and CDR2 FYEKMQ (reference sequence). The CDR3 covers 14 residues. The germline V and J ends were trimmed by 5 bases and 5 bases, with 15 bases remaining between them. CDR3 region: CASSQVSISTEAFF. DNA of the CDR3: TGTGCCAGCAGCCAAGTGTCTATCTCTACTGAAGCTTTCTTT.

V is TRBV11-3 and J is TRBJ2-1; no definite D call. Germline V gives CDR1 SGHNT, CDR2 YENEEA. This CDR3 has 13 residues. Trimming stripped 3 bases from V and 4 bases from J, with 7 bases between. The CDR3 nucleotides read TGTGCCAGCAGCTTGCGTGGTTACAATGAGCAGTTCTTC. It specifies CASSLRGYNEQFF.

This clone has more than one count but fewer than ten. V is TRBV7-9 and J is TRBJ1-4; D gene ambiguous. This CDR3 spans 15 amino acids. Trimming took off 6 bases at V and 0 bases at J, with 11 bases between the two ends. Germline V lookup: CDR1 SEHNR, CDR2 FQNEAQ (reference sequence). The CDR3 nucleotides read TGTGCCAGCAGTAAGACGTCCTCAACTAATGAAAAACTGTTTTTT. Its protein is CASSKTSSTNEKLFF.

V and J are TRBV2 and TRBJ2-3, with 10 bases lining up with TRBD2. Germline V CDR1 and CDR2: SNHLY, FYNNEI. V lost 7 bases to trimming and J lost 2 bases; unmatched junction nucleotides: 6. The CDR3 has 15 residues. The DNA of the CDR3 is TGTGCCAGCAACGCTCTAGCGGGAGACACAGATACGCAGTATTTT. Translation: CASNALAGDTDTQYF.

The gene calls are TRBV14 and TRBJ2-1; TRBD2 is a possible D gene (5 bases). Trimming cost V 2 bases and J 6 bases, with 11 bases left between them. The CDR3 runs 14 residues. Germline V gene lookup returns CDR1 SGHDN and CDR2 FVKESK. CDR3 coding DNA: TGTGCCAGCAGCCAAAGAGGGCCCCCCAATGAGCAGTTCTTC. Its translation is CASSQRGPPNEQFF.

This chain joins TRBV5-4 and TRBJ2-5; a possible D gene is TRBD2 (6 bases). This CDR3 has 14 residues. The V gene lost 4 bases and the J gene lost 5 bases, with 15 bases spanning the gap. Per germline, CDR1 SGHNT and CDR2 YYREEE (reference sequence). DNA for the CDR3: TGTGCCAGCAGCGAGGACTTAGGAGGGGAGACCCAGTACTTC. Encoded protein: CASSEDLGGETQYF.

This clone was detected only a few times. V gene TRBV19 combines with J gene TRBJ2-2; D call uncertain. There are 14 residues in the CDR3. CDR1 LNHDA and CDR2 SQIVND come from the germline V gene (reference sequence). V was clipped by 8 bases and J by 3 bases, with 13 bases between them. The CDR3 sequence is CASGESRYTGELFF. In nucleotides, the CDR3 is TGTGCCAGTGGGGAATCCAGGTACACCGGGGAGCTGTTTTTT.

The chain employs TRBV7-2 and TRBJ2-7; 9 bases align to TRBD1. In germline, CDR1 is SGHTA, CDR2 FQGNSA. After removal of 6 bases from V and 1 base from J, the junction contained 1 base not matched to a gene. The CDR3 is 13 amino acids. The CDR3 nucleotides are TGTGCCAGCAGGGGACAGGGATCCTACGAGCAGTACTTC. Protein sequence: CASRGQGSYEQYF.

The chain recombines TRBV2 with TRBJ2-7; D is unclear. The CDR3 covers 13 residues. The V gene's germline CDR1 is SNHLY and CDR2 FYNNEI. The ends were cut back, 11 bases at V and 1 base at J, with 15 bases in the middle. The CDR3 sequence: CASSVELSYEQYF. The CDR3 DNA follows: TGTGCCTCCAGCGTAGAACTTTCCTACGAGCAGTACTTC. The variable domain in full, with the rest retrieved from reference TRBV2 and TRBJ2-7, is EPEVTQTPSHQVTQMGQEVILRCVPISNHLYFYWYRQILGQKVEFLVSFYNNEISEKSEIFDDQFSVERPDGSNFTLKIRSTKLEDSAMYFCASSVELSYEQYFGPGTRLTVT.